These T cell receptor beta chains were read from a single sample in a study of beta chain features in type 1 diabetes. Here immunoSEQ multiplex PCR was the method, and the copy in TCRdb shows in-frame clones only, minus some. The table has about 240,000 clones, approximately 15% seen once; the top ten hold almost 0.02%. The sample taken for sequencing was naive CD4+ T cells from blood. Receptor source: a young man with type 1 diabetes. Each CDR3 is given with its conserved first and last residue. The D gene is left open where the match is weak. The size field is filled for only some rows; it gives once, few, many or a size class.

size	J	D	V	DNA	CDR3
few	TRBJ1-5	-	TRBV9	TGTGCCAGCAGCGTAGGTCCGGAACTCACTAAGCCCCAGCATTTT	CASSVGPELTKPQHF
few	TRBJ2-7	-	TRBV5-1	TGCGCCAGCAGCTTGGAGGGGGTACACGAGCAGTACTTC	CASSLEGVHEQYF
-	TRBJ2-1	TRBD2	TRBV6-5	TGTGCCAGCAGTTTCCTAGGGACCAGCGGGAGACTTGAGCAGTTCTTC	CASSFLGTSGRLEQFF
few	TRBJ2-7	-	TRBV2	TGTGCCAGCAGAAACGACAGGTTCTACGAGCAGTACTTC	CASRNDRFYEQYF
few	TRBJ1-2	TRBD1	TRBV5-1	TGCGCCAGCAGCTTGCGGGACAGCCCCCAGGGCTACACCTTC	CASSLRDSPQGYTF
few	TRBJ2-7	-	TRBV29-1	TGCAGCGTTGGGGTAGGGGTAGCCTACGAGCAGTACTTC	CSVGVGVAYEQYF
-	TRBJ1-4	-	TRBV30	TGTGCCTGGAGTGTACAGACGGTGAATGAAAAACTGTTTTTT	CAWSVQTVNEKLFF
-	TRBJ1-1	-	TRBV5-4	TGTGCCAGCAGCTTGGACAAGAACACTGAAGCTTTCTTT	CASSLDKNTEAFF
few	TRBJ2-7	-	TRBV2	TGTGCCAGCAGGGAGGTCTCGGAGCAGTACTTC	CASREVSEQYF
few	TRBJ2-2	-	TRBV2	TGTGCCAGCACCTTGAACAACGCGAACACCGGGGAGCTGTTTTTT	CASTLNNANTGELFF
-	TRBJ1-2	-	TRBV7-9	TGTGCCAGCAGCTTAGTGTTCACGGGTTATGGCTACACCTTC	CASSLVFTGYGYTF
-	TRBJ1-5	TRBD1	TRBV10-3	TGTGCCATCAGTGAGTCGGGACAGGGGGGGAATCAGCCCCAGCATTTT	CAISESGQGGNQPQHF
few	TRBJ1-6	-	TRBV4-2	TGTGCCAGCAGCCAAGAACGGGATTCACCCCTCCACTTT	CASSQERDSPLHF
few	TRBJ2-1	-	TRBV11-2	TGTGCCAGCAGCTTAAATCAGGGCGCCAGCTCCTACAATGAGCAGTTCTTC	CASSLNQGASSYNEQFF
-	TRBJ2-1	-	TRBV14	TGTGCCAGCAGCCTTTTGGACGGGGGGCCGGATGAGCAGTTCTTC	CASSLLDGGPDEQFF
few	TRBJ2-3	-	TRBV19	TGTGCCAGTAGTATAGACCAGGATACGCAGTATTTT	CASSIDQDTQYF
few	TRBJ1-6	TRBD1	TRBV7-8	TGTGCCAGCAGCTTACGGGCAGGGGGTAATTCACCCCTCCACTTT	CASSLRAGGNSPLHF
few	TRBJ2-3	TRBD2	TRBV5-1	TGCGCCAGCAGCTTGGCGGTGGTACGGGAGGGAAGCACAGATACGCAGTATTTT	CASSLAVVREGSTDTQYF
few	TRBJ1-5	TRBD1	TRBV19	TGTGCCAGTAGTTTCTTGTATACCGGGACAGGGCCTCATCAGCCCCAGCATTTT	CASSFLYTGTGPHQPQHF
-	TRBJ2-3	-	TRBV7-9	TGTGCCAGCAGCTTTATCGCAGATACGCAGTATTTT	CASSFIADTQYF
-	TRBJ1-1	TRBD1	TRBV28	TGTGCCAGCAGTGGGGGACAGGGTGATACTGAAGCTTTCTTT	CASSGGQGDTEAFF
few	TRBJ1-4	-	TRBV4-1	TGCGCCAGCAGCCAAGGAGACATTACAACTAATGAAAAACTGTTTTTT	CASSQGDITTNEKLFF
few	TRBJ1-2	TRBD1	TRBV9	TGTGCCAGCAGCGTAGAACAGGGGAGCGGCTACACCTTC	CASSVEQGSGYTF
-	TRBJ2-5	-	TRBV21-1	TGTGCCAGCAGCAAAGGCGGGACAGGGGCTCGGGAGACCCAGTACTTC	CASSKGGTGARETQYF
-	TRBJ1-2	-	TRBV30	TGTGCCTGGAAAAAGCCAGGGCCCCACTATGGCTACACCTTC	CAWKKPGPHYGYTF
-	TRBJ2-7	TRBD2	TRBV18	TGTGCCAGCTCAACTAGCGGGGGTTCCTACGAGCAGTACTTC	CASSTSGGSYEQYF
few	TRBJ1-2	TRBD1	TRBV4-1	TGCGCCAGCAGCCAAGCGGGCAGGACAGGGGGCGCCCATAACTATGGCTACACCTTC	CASSQAGRTGGAHNYGYTF
-	TRBJ1-2	TRBD1	TRBV6-4	TGTGCCAGCAGTGGGGACAGGGCCGATGGCTACACCTTC	CASSGDRADGYTF